Described below is a single T cell receptor beta chain sequence and its context. This entry belongs to a study of blood T cell repertoires in COVID-19. Study context: Sites across the United States, Italy and Spain contributed samples from acute and convalescent COVID-19. Sources were T cells, B-cell-depleted T cells, or PBMCs; the material itself was cDNA or gDNA.

TCRdb's table, derived via immunoSEQ multiplex PCR, lists solely in-frame clones and lacks some. The sample includes about 160,000 clones, more than 90% of them seen just once. The V end lost 0 bases, the J end lost 0 bases, and 11 bases lay between the germline ends. Looked up from germline, CDR1 is GTSNPN and CDR2 is SVGIG (reference sequence). This CDR3 has 15 residues. The J gene is TRBJ1-2, the V gene TRBV30; D remains ambiguous. The sequenced sample was peripheral blood. This TCR was sampled from a man in his sixties with active or convalescent COVID-19. The CDR3 sequence is CAWSVVEGANYGYTF. The CDR3 DNA sequence: TGTGCCTGGAGTGTGGTGGAGGGAGCTAACTATGGCTACACCTTC.